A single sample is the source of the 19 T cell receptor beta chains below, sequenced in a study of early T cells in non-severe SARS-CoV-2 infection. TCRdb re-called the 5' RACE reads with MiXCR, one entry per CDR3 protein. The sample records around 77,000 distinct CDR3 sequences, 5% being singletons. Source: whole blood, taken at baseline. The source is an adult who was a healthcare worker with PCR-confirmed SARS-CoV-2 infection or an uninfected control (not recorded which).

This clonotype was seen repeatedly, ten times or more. The CDR3 region is CAWSLPSTGPYGYTF. CDR3 nucleotides: TGTGCCTGGAGCCTACCTTCCACCGGACCCTATGGCTACACCTTC. The chain employs TRBV30 and TRBJ1-2; D is unresolved. Trimming took 3 bases from V and 4 from J, leaving 18 bases between them. The CDR3 has 15 residues. CDR1 and CDR2 from the germline V gene are GTSNPN and SVGIG (reference sequence).

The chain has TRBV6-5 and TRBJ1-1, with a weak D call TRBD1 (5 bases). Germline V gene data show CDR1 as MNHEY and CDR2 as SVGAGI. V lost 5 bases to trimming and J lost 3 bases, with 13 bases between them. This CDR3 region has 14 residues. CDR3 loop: CASSPRDGYTEAFF. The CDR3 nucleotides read TGTGCCAGCAGTCCCCGGGACGGCTACACTGAAGCTTTCTTT.

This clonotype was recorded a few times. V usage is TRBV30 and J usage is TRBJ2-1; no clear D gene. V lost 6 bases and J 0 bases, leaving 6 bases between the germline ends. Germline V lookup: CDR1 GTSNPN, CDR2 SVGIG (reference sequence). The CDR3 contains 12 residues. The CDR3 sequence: CACRSSYNEQFF. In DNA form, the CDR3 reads TGTGCCTGTCGTAGCTCCTACAATGAGCAGTTCTTC.

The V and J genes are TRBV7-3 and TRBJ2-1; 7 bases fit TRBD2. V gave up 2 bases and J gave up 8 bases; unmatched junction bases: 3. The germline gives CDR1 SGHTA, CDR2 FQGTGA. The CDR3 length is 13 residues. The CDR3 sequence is CASSLDRGDEQFF. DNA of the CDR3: TGTGCCAGCAGCTTAGATCGGGGGGATGAGCAGTTCTTC.

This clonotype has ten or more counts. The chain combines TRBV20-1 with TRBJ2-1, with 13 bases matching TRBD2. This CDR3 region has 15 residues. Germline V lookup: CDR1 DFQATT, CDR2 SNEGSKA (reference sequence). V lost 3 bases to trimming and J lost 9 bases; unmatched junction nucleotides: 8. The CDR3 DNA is TGCAGTGCTAGGGAGGGACTAGCGGGAATAAGTGAGCAGTTCTTC. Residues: CSAREGLAGISEQFF.

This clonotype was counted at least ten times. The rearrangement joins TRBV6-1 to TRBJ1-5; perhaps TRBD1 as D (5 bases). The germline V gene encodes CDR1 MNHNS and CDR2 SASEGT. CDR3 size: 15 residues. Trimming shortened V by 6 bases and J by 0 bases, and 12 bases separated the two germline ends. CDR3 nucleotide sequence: TGTGCCAGCAGCCCAGGGACGGATAGCAATCAGCCCCAGCATTTT. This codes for CASSPGTDSNQPQHF.

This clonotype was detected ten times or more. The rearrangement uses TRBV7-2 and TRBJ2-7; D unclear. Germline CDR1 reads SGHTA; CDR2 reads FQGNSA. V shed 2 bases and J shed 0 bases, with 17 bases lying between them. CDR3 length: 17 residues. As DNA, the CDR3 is TGTGCCAGCAGCTTACTGGCGTTTGGCCTAAGCTCCTACGAGCAGTACTTC. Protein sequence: CASSLLAFGLSSYEQYF.

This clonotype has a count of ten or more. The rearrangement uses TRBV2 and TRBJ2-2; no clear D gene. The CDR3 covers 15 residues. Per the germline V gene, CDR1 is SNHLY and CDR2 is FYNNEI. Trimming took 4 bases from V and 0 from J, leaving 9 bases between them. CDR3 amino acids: CASSGGRANTGELFF. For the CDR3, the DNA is TGTGCCAGCAGTGGTGGCCGAGCGAACACCGGGGAGCTGTTTTTT.

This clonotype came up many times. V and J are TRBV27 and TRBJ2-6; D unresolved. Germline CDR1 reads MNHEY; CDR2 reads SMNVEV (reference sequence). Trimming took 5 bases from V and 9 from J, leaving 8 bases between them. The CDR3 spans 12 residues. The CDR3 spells CASSDGGNVLTF. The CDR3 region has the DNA TGTGCCAGCAGTGACGGCGGCAACGTCCTGACTTTC.

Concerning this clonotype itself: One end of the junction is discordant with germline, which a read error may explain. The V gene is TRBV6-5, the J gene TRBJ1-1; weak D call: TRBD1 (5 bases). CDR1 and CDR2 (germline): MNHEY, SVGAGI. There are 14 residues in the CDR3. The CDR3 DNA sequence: TGTGCCAGCAGTCCCCGGGACGGCTACACTGAAGTTTTCTTT. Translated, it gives CASSPRDGYTEVFF.

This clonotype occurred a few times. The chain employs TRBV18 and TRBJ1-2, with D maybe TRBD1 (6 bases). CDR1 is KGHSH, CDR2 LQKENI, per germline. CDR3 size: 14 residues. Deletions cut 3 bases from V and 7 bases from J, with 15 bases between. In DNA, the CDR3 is TGTGCCAGCTCACCGGGGGCCAACCCGAGTGGCTACACCTTC. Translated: CASSPGANPSGYTF.

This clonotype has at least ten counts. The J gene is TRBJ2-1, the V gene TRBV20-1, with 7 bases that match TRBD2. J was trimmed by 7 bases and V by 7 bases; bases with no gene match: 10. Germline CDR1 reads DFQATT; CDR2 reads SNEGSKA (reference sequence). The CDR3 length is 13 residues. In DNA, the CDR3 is TGCAGTGGACCAGCGGGAATGACGAATGAGCAGTTCTTC. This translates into CSGPAGMTNEQFF.

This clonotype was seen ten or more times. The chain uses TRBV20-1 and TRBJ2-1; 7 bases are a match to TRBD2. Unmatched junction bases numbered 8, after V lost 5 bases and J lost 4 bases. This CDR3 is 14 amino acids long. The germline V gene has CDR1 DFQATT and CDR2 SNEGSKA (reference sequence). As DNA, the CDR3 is TGCAGTGCTCTCAGGGCGGGGGTTTACAATGAGCAGTTCTTC. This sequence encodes CSALRAGVYNEQFF.

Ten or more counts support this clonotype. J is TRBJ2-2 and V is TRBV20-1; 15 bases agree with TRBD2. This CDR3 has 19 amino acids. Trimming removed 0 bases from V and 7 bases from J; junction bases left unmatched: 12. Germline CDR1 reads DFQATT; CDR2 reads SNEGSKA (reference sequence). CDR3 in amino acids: CSARDARTSGRAYGGELFF. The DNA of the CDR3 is TGCAGTGCTAGAGACGCTAGGACTAGCGGGAGGGCCTATGGCGGGGAGCTGTTTTTT.

The CDR3, as DNA: TGCAGTGCAAGCGGGGACAGCAGATATGAGCAGTTCTTC. Translating it yields CSASGDSRYEQFF. The genes are TRBV20-1 and TRBJ2-1; D may match TRBD1 or TRBD2 (7 bases each). V was clipped by 6 bases and J by 8 bases, with 17 bases between them. The CDR3 covers 13 residues. Looked up from germline, CDR1 is DFQATT and CDR2 is SNEGSKA (reference sequence).

CDR3 loop: CSVLPGLGETQYF. Written as DNA, the CDR3 is TGCAGTGTTCTTCCGGGACTAGGAGAGACCCAGTACTTC. The chain employs TRBV20-1 and TRBJ2-5, with 8 bases identical to TRBD2. After removal of 7 bases from V and 4 bases from J, the junction contained 8 bases not matched to a gene. Germline CDR1 DFQATT, CDR2 SNEGSKA (reference sequence). The CDR3 loop spans 13 amino acids.

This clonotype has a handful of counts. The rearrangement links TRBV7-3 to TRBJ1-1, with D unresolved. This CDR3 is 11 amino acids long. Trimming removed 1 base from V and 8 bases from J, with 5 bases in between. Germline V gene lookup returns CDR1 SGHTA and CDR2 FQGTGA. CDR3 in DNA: TGTGCCAGCAGCTTAAACGGGGAAGCTTTCTTT. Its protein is CASSLNGEAFF.

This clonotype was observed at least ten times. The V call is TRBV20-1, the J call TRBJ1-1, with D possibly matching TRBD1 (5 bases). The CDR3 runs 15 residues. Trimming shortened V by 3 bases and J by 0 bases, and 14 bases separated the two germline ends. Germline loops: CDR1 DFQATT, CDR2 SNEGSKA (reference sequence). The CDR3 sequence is CSASGGTNMNTEAFF. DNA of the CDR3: TGCAGTGCTAGTGGGGGAACCAACATGAACACTGAAGCTTTCTTT.

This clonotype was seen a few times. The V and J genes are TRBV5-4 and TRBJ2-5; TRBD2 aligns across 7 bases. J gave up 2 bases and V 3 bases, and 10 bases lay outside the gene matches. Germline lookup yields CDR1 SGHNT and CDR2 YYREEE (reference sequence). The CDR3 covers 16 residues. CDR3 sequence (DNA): TGTGCCAGCAGCTGGGGGTCAGGAGCGGGGCAAGAGACCCAGTACTTC. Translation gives CASSWGSGAGQETQYF.